The 32 T cell receptor beta chains in this list originate from one sample, sequenced in a study of blood T cell repertoires in COVID-19. Assay used: immunoSEQ multiplex PCR; TCRdb lists only in-frame clones, some missing. This table holds some 130,000 clones, more than 85% found once. Input material: peripheral blood. The origin of the receptors is a man aged 55 to 70 with COVID-19, enrolled during active disease.

The chain carries TRBV27 and TRBJ1-2; perhaps TRBD1 as D (6 bases). Germline assignment: CDR1 MNHEY and CDR2 SMNVEV (reference sequence). Trimming pared 7 bases from V and 4 bases from J, leaving 25 bases between. This CDR3 contains 17 residues. The CDR3 reads CASTPSGQTLRVYGYTF. In DNA form, the CDR3 reads TGTGCCAGCACCCCCTCGGGACAAACCCTGAGGGTCTATGGCTACACCTTC.

CDR3 nucleotide sequence: TGTGCCAGCAGCCCAAGCGTGTCAAGCGATTTTGAAAAACTGTTTTTT. Encoded protein: CASSPSVSSDFEKLFF. This chain connects TRBV7-2 to TRBJ1-4, with D unresolved. The CDR3 runs to 16 residues. The germline V gene encodes CDR1 SGHTA and CDR2 FQGNSA. Trimming left V 5 bases short and J 7 bases short, with 20 bases between.

The chain's CDR3 is CASSSGTADYGYTF. The CDR3 bases are TGCGCCAGCAGCTCCGGGACAGCAGATTATGGCTACACCTTC. The V call is TRBV5-1, the J call TRBJ1-2; the match to TRBD1 covers 7 bases. Trimming at V came to 3 bases and at J to 5 bases, leaving 7 bases not matched to a gene. This CDR3 is 14 amino acids long. In germline, CDR1 is SGHRS, CDR2 YFSETQ.

This clone came up once. The chain couples TRBV7-8 to TRBJ2-5; a possible D gene is TRBD2 (5 bases). V was cut by 5 bases and J by 6 bases, with 16 bases left in between. The CDR3 loop spans 14 amino acids. Germline V CDR1 and CDR2: SGHVS, FQNEAQ. The CDR3 DNA follows: TGTGCCAGCAGCCTTCCGGGTAGCGCGCAGACCCAGTACTTC. Encoded protein: CASSLPGSAQTQYF.

The J gene is TRBJ1-2, the V gene TRBV7-8, with 8 bases fitting TRBD1. Germline V gene lookup returns CDR1 SGHVS and CDR2 FQNEAQ. The CDR3 runs to 14 residues. The V gene end was trimmed by 6 bases and the J gene end by 4 bases; junction bases not matched to a gene: 7. The CDR3 spells CASSETGEAYGYTF. As DNA, the CDR3 is TGTGCCAGCAGTGAGACAGGGGAGGCCTATGGCTACACCTTC.

This chain joins TRBV9 and TRBJ1-6, with TRBD1 matching over 9 bases. The ends lost 3 bases at V and 9 bases at J; junction bases unmatched: 13. The CDR3 length is 17 residues. From germline, CDR1 is SGDLS and CDR2 YYNGEE. CDR3 sequence: CASSAFRPGTGSSPLHF. CDR3 nucleotides: TGTGCCAGCAGCGCCTTTAGACCCGGGACAGGGAGTTCACCCCTCCACTTT.

The chain employs TRBV28 and TRBJ1-6; the D is unclear. Trimming left V 2 bases short and J 6 bases short, with 8 bases between. In germline, CDR1 is MDHEN, CDR2 SYDVKM. The CDR3 totals 14 residues. The CDR3 reads CASSLVQINSPLHF. CDR3 DNA: TGTGCCAGCAGTTTAGTCCAGATTAATTCACCCCTCCACTTT.

The CDR3 here is CASSRQLSGTSTDTQYF. CDR3 DNA: TGTGCCAGCAGCCGCCAACTTAGCGGAACTAGCACAGATACGCAGTATTTT. This rearrangement joins TRBV3-1 (or the pseudogene TRBV3-2) to TRBJ2-3; D is possibly TRBD2 (6 bases). Germline V gene sequence: CDR1 LGHDT, CDR2 YNNKEL (reference sequence). This CDR3 is built from 17 residues. Trimming took 4 bases from V and 0 from J, leaving 17 bases between them.

The V call is TRBV15, the J call TRBJ1-4; 7 positions agree with TRBD1. Germline CDR1 LNHNV, CDR2 YYDKDF (reference sequence). The V gene end was trimmed by 5 bases and the J gene end by 8 bases; junction bases not matched to a gene: 11. CDR3 length equals 15 residues. CDR3 loop: CATSYTRQGGEKLFF. DNA of the CDR3: TGTGCCACCAGCTATACTCGACAGGGTGGAGAAAAACTGTTTTTT.

The chain links TRBV5-1 to TRBJ2-1; D is perhaps TRBD2 (5 bases). V gave up 0 bases and J gave up 8 bases, with 15 bases separating them. The CDR3 runs to 15 residues. Germline V gene sequence: CDR1 SGHRS, CDR2 YFSETQ. CDR3 loop: CASSLGGPNPDEQFF. Here the CDR3 DNA reads TGCGCCAGCAGCTTGGGAGGGCCAAACCCTGATGAGCAGTTCTTC.

The genes are TRBV19 and TRBJ2-1, with a weak D call TRBD1 (5 bases). The CDR3 sequence is 15 residues long. Looked up from germline, CDR1 is LNHDA and CDR2 is SQIVND (reference sequence). V dropped 5 bases and J dropped 4 bases, with 15 bases sitting between them. The CDR3: CASSRIFTGYNEQFF. CDR3 DNA: TGTGCCAGTAGTCGAATATTCACAGGATACAATGAGCAGTTCTTC.

This chain uses TRBV15 with TRBJ2-1; D not resolved. Germline V gives CDR1 LNHNV, CDR2 YYDKDF (reference sequence). Deletions cut 0 bases from V and 5 bases from J, with 5 bases between. This CDR3 has 13 amino acids. CDR3 sequence reads: CATSRDQDNEQFF. CDR3 DNA: TGTGCCACCAGCAGAGATCAGGACAATGAGCAGTTCTTC.

The CDR3 spells CASSLGVGGAYGYTF. Here the CDR3 DNA reads TGCGCCAGCAGCTTGGGGGTCGGGGGTGCTTATGGCTACACCTTC. This chain joins TRBV5-1 and TRBJ1-2; tentative D call: TRBD1 (5 bases). This CDR3 is built from 15 residues. Per germline, CDR1 SGHRS and CDR2 YFSETQ. The ends were cut back, 0 bases at V and 5 bases at J, with 14 bases in the middle.

V is TRBV6-5 and J is TRBJ2-7; D possibly corresponds to TRBD2 (6 bases). Germline CDR1 is MNHEY and CDR2 is SVGAGI. This CDR3 is 14 amino acids long. V lost 6 bases, J lost 3 bases, and 15 bases lay in between. CDR3 DNA sequence: TGTGCCAGCAGATCCGGGACTGCTCTCTACGAGCAGTACTTC. This sequence encodes CASRSGTALYEQYF.

The V and J genes are TRBV15 and TRBJ2-3, with 8 bases aligning to TRBD2. The V segment lost 1 base and the J segment 4 bases; nucleotides outside the gene matches: 4. Germline assignment: CDR1 LNHNV and CDR2 YYDKDF (reference sequence). The CDR3 is 15 residues long. CDR3 DNA: TGTGCCACCAGCAGAGCGGGGGGGCCTTCAGATACGCAGTATTTT. It encodes CATSRAGGPSDTQYF.

The chain joins TRBV3-1 (or the pseudogene TRBV3-2) to TRBJ2-5; TRBD2 aligns across 13 bases. CDR1 LGHDT and CDR2 YNNKEL come from the germline V gene (reference sequence). The trim removed 8 bases at V and 2 bases at J, leaving 5 bases unmatched. The CDR3 loop spans 15 amino acids. The CDR3 sequence is CASEQTSGGQETQYF. The CDR3, as DNA: TGTGCCAGCGAACAGACTAGCGGGGGGCAAGAGACCCAGTACTTC.

The V and J genes are TRBV9 and TRBJ2-3, with 16 bases identical to TRBD2. The germline CDR1 and CDR2 sequences are SGDLS and YYNGEE. The CDR3 sequence is 18 residues long. V was clipped by 2 bases and J by 4 bases; unmatched bases: 7. CDR3 in amino acids: CASSVRGTSGGDSDTQYF. DNA of the CDR3: TGTGCCAGCAGCGTGAGAGGGACTAGCGGGGGGGACTCAGATACGCAGTATTTT. Supplemented by reference TRBV9 and TRBJ2-3, the full variable domain reads DSGVTQTPKHLITATGQRVTLRCSPRSGDLSVYWYQQSLDQGLQFLIQYYNGEERAKGNILERFSAQQFPDLHSELNLSSLELGDSALYFCASSVRGTSGGDSDTQYFGPGTRLTVL.

This rearrangement joins TRBV28 to TRBJ1-3; tentatively, D is TRBD1 (5 bases). V was trimmed by 10 bases and J by 4 bases, leaving 20 bases between them. CDR3 length: 15 amino acids. The germline CDR1 and CDR2 sequences are MDHEN and SYDVKM. The CDR3 loop reads CAIEDKGSGGNTIYF. The CDR3 DNA sequence: TGTGCCATAGAAGATAAGGGGTCGGGCGGAAACACCATATATTTT.

Here the CDR3 reads CSVTRGTDTQYF. CDR3 DNA sequence: TGCAGCGTGACCCGGGGGACAGATACGCAGTATTTT. The chain uses TRBV29-1 and TRBJ2-3; D may be TRBD2 (6 bases). The CDR3 totals 12 residues. Trimming cost V 6 bases and J 3 bases, with 10 bases left between them. CDR1 is SQVTM and CDR2 is ANQGSEA in the germline V gene.

The chain recombines TRBV14 with TRBJ1-4; no firm D call. Trimming took 1 base from V and 8 from J, leaving 14 bases between them. CDR1 and CDR2 (germline): SGHDN, FVKESK. The CDR3 spans 15 residues. In DNA, the CDR3 is TGTGCCAGCAGCCAAGTTTTTTACGGGAGGGAAAAACTGTTTTTT. Amino acids: CASSQVFYGREKLFF.

J is TRBJ1-4 and V is TRBV28; maybe TRBD1 (5 bases). Trimming left V 2 bases short and J 7 bases short, with 23 bases between. Looked up from germline, CDR1 is MDHEN and CDR2 is SYDVKM. This CDR3 is 18 amino acids long. CDR3 nucleotide sequence: TGTGCCAGCAGTTTAAAGACACACCGGCGGCTGGGGGGTGAAAAACTGTTTTTT. Protein: CASSLKTHRRLGGEKLFF. Combining the CDR3 with reference TRBV28 and TRBJ1-4 gives the whole variable domain DVKVTQSSRYLVKRTGEKVFLECVQDMDHENMFWYRQDPGLGLRLIYFSYDVKMKEKGDIPEGYSVSREKKERFSLILESASTNQTSMYLCASSLKTHRRLGGEKLFFGSGTQLSVL.

J is TRBJ2-3 and V is TRBV7-9; a weak D match, TRBD1 (6 bases). Germline assignment: CDR1 SEHNR and CDR2 FQNEAQ (reference sequence). This CDR3 has 13 residues. Trimming cost V 8 bases and J 4 bases, with 13 bases left between them. Here the CDR3 reads CASARAGADTQYF. In nucleotides, the CDR3 is TGTGCCAGCGCGCGCGCAGGGGCAGATACGCAGTATTTT.

V gene TRBV16 combines with J gene TRBJ2-1; weak D call: TRBD2 (5 bases). CDR1 KGHSY and CDR2 FQNENV come from the germline V gene. With 2 bases removed from V and 0 bases from J, the gap between germline ends came to 11 bases. The CDR3 loop spans 16 amino acids. The CDR3 coding sequence is TGTGCCAGCAGCCAAGGGAGCTTCCGCTCCTACAATGAGCAGTTCTTC. Translated, it gives CASSQGSFRSYNEQFF.

In regard to this clone: A junction end diverges from the germline sequence, so it may reflect a read error. The chain is built from TRBV7-2 and TRBJ1-5; no firm D call. This CDR3 has 13 residues. Germline CDR1 is SGHTA and CDR2 is FQGNSA. CDR3: CASSFSSKQPQHF. CDR3 bases: TGTGCCAGCAGCTTTAGTAGCAAACAGCCCCAGCATTTT.

This clone came up a few times. J is TRBJ1-6 and V is TRBV6-5; D is perhaps TRBD1 (5 bases). Trimming removed 8 bases from V and 9 bases from J, with 14 bases in between. The CDR3 runs to 13 residues. Germline CDR1 is MNHEY and CDR2 is SVGAGI. The CDR3 DNA sequence: TGTGCCAGCGAGATTGCCAGGGTTTCACCCCTCCACTTT. Protein product: CASEIARVSPLHF.

The V gene is TRBV7-6, the J gene TRBJ2-2; TRBD1 might be the D (5 bases). The CDR3 covers 15 residues. Looked up from germline, CDR1 is SGHVS and CDR2 is FNYEAQ. Trimming took 1 base from V and 2 from J, leaving 8 bases between them. The CDR3, as DNA: TGTGCCAGCAGCTTAGATGGGGCCAACACCGGGGAGCTGTTTTTT. Amino acid sequence: CASSLDGANTGELFF.

CDR3 nucleotides: TGTGCCAGCAGCTTAGAACAAATAGGAGGGTATGGCTACACCTTC. Encoded protein: CASSLEQIGGYGYTF. The J gene is TRBJ1-2, the V gene TRBV7-2; D call uncertain. CDR1 and CDR2 from the germline V gene are SGHTA and FQGNSA. V was trimmed by 1 base and J by 5 bases, leaving 14 bases between them. The CDR3 length is 15 residues.

This clone was counted a few times. This chain connects TRBV30 to TRBJ1-6; 7 nucleotides line up with TRBD1. V gave up 1 base and J gave up 7 bases; unmatched junction bases: 4. CDR1 is GTSNPN and CDR2 is SVGIG in the germline V gene (reference sequence). This CDR3 spans 14 amino acids. The CDR3 spells CAWSAGRGNSPLHF. In nucleotides, the CDR3 is TGTGCCTGGAGTGCGGGCAGGGGGAATTCACCCCTCCACTTT.

The gene calls are TRBV6-5 and TRBJ1-5; unclear D gene. The ends were cut back, 6 bases at V and 4 bases at J, with 10 bases in the middle. The CDR3 totals 13 residues. CDR1 MNHEY and CDR2 SVGAGI come from the germline V gene. CDR3 protein: CASRAAINQPQHF. The CDR3 DNA reads as TGTGCCAGCAGAGCCGCAATAAATCAGCCCCAGCATTTT.

The rearrangement joins TRBV19 to TRBJ1-4, with TRBD1 identical over 10 bases. Looked up from germline, CDR1 is LNHDA and CDR2 is SQIVND (reference sequence). This CDR3 has 16 amino acids. V shed 7 bases, J shed 5 bases, and the junction held 10 bases outside the gene matches. This CDR3 is CASKGQGLGTNEKLFF. In DNA form, the CDR3 reads TGTGCCAGTAAGGGACAGGGGTTGGGCACGAATGAAAAACTGTTTTTT.

The DNA of the CDR3 is TGTGCCTGGAGTGTGGGGACAGGGGCCCAAGAGACCCAGTACTTC. The encoded protein is CAWSVGTGAQETQYF. V and J are TRBV30 and TRBJ2-5, with 10 bases lining up with TRBD1. Trimming removed 0 bases from V and 1 base from J; junction bases left unmatched: 2. The germline V gene encodes CDR1 GTSNPN and CDR2 SVGIG (reference sequence). This CDR3 spans 15 amino acids.

J is TRBJ1-3 and V is TRBV5-1; 8 bases match TRBD1. This CDR3 has 18 amino acids. V was pared by 4 bases and J by 0 bases, with 12 bases of the junction left unmatched. Germline V gene sequence: CDR1 SGHRS, CDR2 YFSETQ. In nucleotides, the CDR3 is TGCGCCAGCAGCCCCGGACAGGGAGGGATGATCTCTGGAAACACCATATATTTT. Protein product: CASSPGQGGMISGNTIYF.